This T cell receptor (beta chain) is from a study of blood T cell repertoires in COVID-19. Study as a whole: The study drew acute and convalescent COVID-19 samples from the United States, Italy and Spain.

The CDR3 spans 16 residues. Germline CDR1 SGDLS, CDR2 YYNGEE. V was pared by 4 bases and J by 0 bases, with 6 bases of the junction left unmatched. In the study's own analysis: Amplified reference gene primers provided the basis for estimating nucleated cell counts. The repertoire was sequenced with immunoSEQ multiplex PCR; TCRdb's copy has only in-frame clones and lacks some. V and J calls and clone size are as listed in that table; D and trimming were resolved from the DNA. The data hold about 230,000 clones, with 83% observed a single time. The sequenced sample consisted of peripheral blood. The source is a woman aged 25 to 39 with COVID-19, enrolled during active disease. J is TRBJ2-1 and V is TRBV9; 8 bases fit TRBD1. Here the CDR3 DNA reads TGTGCCAGCAGCATAGGGACAGGAAGCTCCTACAATGAGCAGTTCTTC. It specifies CASSIGTGSSYNEQFF.